The next 14 T cell receptor beta chains were all read from a single sample in a study of early T cells in non-severe SARS-CoV-2 infection. TCRdb independently ran MiXCR on the 5' RACE reads; one entry per CDR3 protein. The table includes roughly 51,000 distinct CDR3 sequences, approximately 9.8% detected once. Sequencing input: whole blood. The receptors shown here come from an adult who was a healthcare worker with PCR-confirmed SARS-CoV-2 infection or an uninfected control (not recorded which).

This clonotype was seen a handful of times. J is TRBJ2-1 and V is TRBV12-3 or TRBV12-4; D remains ambiguous. V was clipped by 10 bases and J by 2 bases, with 12 bases between them. This CDR3 comprises 13 residues. The CDR3 DNA reads TGTGCCACGTCTGGGCTTACCTACAATGAGCAGTTCTTC. This translates into CATSGLTYNEQFF.

Only a few counts were recorded for this clonotype. V gene TRBV12-3 or TRBV12-4 combines with J gene TRBJ1-1; D possibly corresponds to TRBD1 (6 bases). V lost 5 bases, J lost 1 base, and 14 bases lay in between. This CDR3 spans 15 amino acids. In DNA form, the CDR3 reads TGTGCCAGCAGTATTAGCCAGGGGCAGAACACTGAAGCTTTCTTT. Its translation: CASSISQGQNTEAFF.

This clonotype was seen a few times. V usage is TRBV20-1 and J usage is TRBJ2-1, with unresolved D. Per germline, CDR1 DFQATT and CDR2 SNEGSKA (reference sequence). This CDR3 is built from 11 residues. The V gene lost 7 bases and the J gene lost 7 bases, with 11 bases spanning the gap. CDR3 DNA: TGCAGTGTGAAAGAGTCGAATGAGCAGTTCTTC. Translated: CSVKESNEQFF.

V gene TRBV3-1 combines with J gene TRBJ2-7, with D hard to call. The ends were cut back, 0 bases at V and 4 bases at J, with 13 bases in the middle. The germline V gene has CDR1 LGHDT and CDR2 YNNKEL (reference sequence). CDR3 size: 15 residues. CDR3 nucleotide sequence: TGTGCCAGCAGCCAAGAAACCCAGACCGCGTACGAGCAGTACTTC. It specifies CASSQETQTAYEQYF.

This clonotype was picked up many times. The rearrangement links TRBV7-9 to TRBJ2-7; no clear D gene. Deletions cut 6 bases from V and 2 bases from J, with 11 bases between. The CDR3 contains 13 residues. Germline lookup yields CDR1 SEHNR and CDR2 FQNEAQ (reference sequence). CDR3 residues: CASRDGLTYEQYF. As DNA, the CDR3 is TGTGCCAGCAGGGACGGGCTAACCTACGAGCAGTACTTC. Looking up the rest from reference TRBV7-9 and TRBJ2-7 gives the full variable domain: DTGVSQNPRHKITKRGQNVTFRCDPISEHNRLYWYRQTLGQGPEFLTYFQNEAQLEKSRLLSDRFSAERPKGSFSTLEIQRTEQGDSAMYLCASRDGLTYEQYFGPGTRLTVT.

At least ten counts were recorded for this clonotype. The V and J genes are TRBV20-1 and TRBJ1-5; 9 bases match TRBD1. Trimming removed 7 bases from V and 1 base from J; junction bases left unmatched: 5. CDR1 is DFQATT and CDR2 is SNEGSKA in the germline V gene (reference sequence). The CDR3 is 14 amino acids. The CDR3 is CSVTGGWSNQPQHF. The DNA for the CDR3 is TGCAGTGTTACAGGGGGCTGGAGCAATCAGCCCCAGCATTTT.

This clonotype was counted between two and nine times. This chain connects TRBV29-1 to TRBJ2-3; D gene uncertain. V lost 4 bases and J 9 bases, leaving 8 bases between the germline ends. Per germline, CDR1 SQVTM and CDR2 ANQGSEA. This CDR3 region has 10 residues. The CDR3 DNA follows: TGCAGCGTTGTCGAGCCGACGCAGTATTTT. Amino acids: CSVVEPTQYF.

The sample holds a few counts of this clonotype. The chain links TRBV7-9 to TRBJ2-1; D ambiguous. The CDR3 length is 14 residues. Germline CDR1 and CDR2: SEHNR and FQNEAQ (reference sequence). V shed 5 bases and J shed 2 bases, with 10 bases lying between them. CDR3 sequence: CASSTTKTYNEQFF. The CDR3 DNA follows: TGTGCCAGCAGCACAACAAAGACCTACAATGAGCAGTTCTTC. The full variable domain, completed using reference TRBV7-9 and TRBJ2-1, is DTGVSQNPRHKITKRGQNVTFRCDPISEHNRLYWYRQTLGQGPEFLTYFQNEAQLEKSRLLSDRFSAERPKGSFSTLEIQRTEQGDSAMYLCASSTTKTYNEQFFGPGTRLTVL.

This clonotype appeared a few times. The chain uses TRBV7-9 and TRBJ2-1, with 8 positions matching TRBD1. V gave up 5 bases and J gave up 7 bases; unmatched junction bases: 13. The CDR3 loop spans 16 amino acids. Per germline, CDR1 SEHNR and CDR2 FQNEAQ (reference sequence). This CDR3 is CASSPPWQGAQNEQFF. The CDR3 DNA reads TGTGCCAGCAGCCCACCTTGGCAGGGGGCGCAGAATGAGCAGTTCTTC.

The sample holds many counts of this clonotype. CDR3 in DNA: TGTGCCAGCGCGGGACTAGCGGGAGGGGGAGGATACGAGCAGTACTTC. Translating gives CASAGLAGGGGYEQYF. The chain has TRBV12-3 or TRBV12-4 and TRBJ2-7, with 16 bases aligning to TRBD2. The CDR3 length is 16 residues. The trim removed 8 bases at V and 4 bases at J, leaving 8 bases unmatched.

This clonotype was detected ten times or more. The genes are TRBV7-8 and TRBJ1-1, with TRBD1 identical over 9 bases. The CDR3 loop spans 15 amino acids. After removal of 2 bases from V and 4 bases from J, the junction contained 5 bases not matched to a gene. The V gene's germline CDR1 is SGHVS and CDR2 FQNEAQ. CDR3 coding DNA: TGTGCCAGCAGCTTATCCGGACAGGGGATCACTGAAGCTTTCTTT. Its translation: CASSLSGQGITEAFF.

This clonotype was counted ten times or more. This chain links TRBV11-3 with TRBJ2-3; 9 positions agree with TRBD1. CDR1 SGHNT and CDR2 YENEEA come from the germline V gene. This CDR3 is built from 15 residues. V gave up 5 bases and J gave up 9 bases; unmatched junction bases: 12. The CDR3 sequence is CASSHGTGPSLTQYF. In nucleotides, the CDR3 is TGTGCCAGCAGCCACGGGACAGGGCCCTCATTGACGCAGTATTTT.

This clonotype was observed a handful of times. The rearrangement links TRBV6-5 to TRBJ2-6; 9 bases are shared with TRBD1. CDR1 MNHEY and CDR2 SVGAGI come from the germline V gene. CDR3 length equals 17 residues. The junction had 6 bases not matched to a gene; V was cut back by 6 bases and J by 0 bases. The CDR3 DNA sequence: TGTGCCAGCAGAAGACAGGGGGTGATCTCTGGGGCCAACGTCCTGACTTTC. It specifies CASRRQGVISGANVLTF.

The chain carries TRBV28 and TRBJ2-4, with D possibly being TRBD1 (6 bases). With 4 bases removed from V and 0 bases from J, the gap between germline ends came to 13 bases. Germline V lookup: CDR1 MDHEN, CDR2 SYDVKM. CDR3 length: 16 amino acids. The CDR3 loop is CASSSRQALAKNIQYF. CDR3 nucleotides: TGTGCCAGCAGTTCCCGACAGGCCTTAGCCAAAAACATTCAGTACTTC. The variable domain in full, with the rest retrieved from reference TRBV28 and TRBJ2-4, is DVKVTQSSRYLVKRTGEKVFLECVQDMDHENMFWYRQDPGLGLRLIYFSYDVKMKEKGDIPEGYSVSREKKERFSLILESASTNQTSMYLCASSSRQALAKNIQYFGAGTRLSVL.